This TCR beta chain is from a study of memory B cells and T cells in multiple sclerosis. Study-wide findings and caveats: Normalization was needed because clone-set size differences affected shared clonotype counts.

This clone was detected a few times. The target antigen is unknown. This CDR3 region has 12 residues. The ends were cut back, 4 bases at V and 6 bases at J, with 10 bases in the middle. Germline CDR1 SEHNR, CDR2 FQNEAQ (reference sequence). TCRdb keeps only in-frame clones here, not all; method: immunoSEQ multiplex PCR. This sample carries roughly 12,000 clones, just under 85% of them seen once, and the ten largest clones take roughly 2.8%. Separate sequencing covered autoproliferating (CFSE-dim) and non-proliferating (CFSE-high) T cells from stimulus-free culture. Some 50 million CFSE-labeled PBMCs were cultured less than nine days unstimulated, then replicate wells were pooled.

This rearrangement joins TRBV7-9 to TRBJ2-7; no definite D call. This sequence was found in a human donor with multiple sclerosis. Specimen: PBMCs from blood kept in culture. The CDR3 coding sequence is TGTGCCAGCAGCTCCGACTCAGGCGAGCAGTACTTC. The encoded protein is CASSSDSGEQYF.